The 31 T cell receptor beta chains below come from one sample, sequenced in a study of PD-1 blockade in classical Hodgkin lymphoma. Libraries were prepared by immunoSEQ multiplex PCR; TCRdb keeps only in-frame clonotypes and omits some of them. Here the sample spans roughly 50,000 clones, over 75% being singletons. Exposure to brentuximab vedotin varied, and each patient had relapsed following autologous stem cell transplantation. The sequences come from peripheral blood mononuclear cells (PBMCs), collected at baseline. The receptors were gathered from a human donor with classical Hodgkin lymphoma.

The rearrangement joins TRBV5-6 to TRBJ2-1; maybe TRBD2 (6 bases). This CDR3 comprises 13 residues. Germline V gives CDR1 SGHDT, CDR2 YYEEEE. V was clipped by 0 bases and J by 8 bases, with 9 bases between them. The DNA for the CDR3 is TGTGCCAGCAGCTTGGCCTGGAGGGATGAGCAGTTCTTC. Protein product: CASSLAWRDEQFF.

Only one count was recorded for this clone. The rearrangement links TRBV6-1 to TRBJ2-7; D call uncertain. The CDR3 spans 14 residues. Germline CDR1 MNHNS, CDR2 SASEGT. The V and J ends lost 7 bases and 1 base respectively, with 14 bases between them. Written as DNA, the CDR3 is TGTGCCAGCACCCAAGGACGGAGATCCTACGAGCAGTACTTC. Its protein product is CASTQGRRSYEQYF.

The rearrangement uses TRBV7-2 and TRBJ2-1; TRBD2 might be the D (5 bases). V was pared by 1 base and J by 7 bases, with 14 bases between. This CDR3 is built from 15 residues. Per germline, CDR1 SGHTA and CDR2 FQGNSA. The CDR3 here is CASSLVSSPGNEQFF. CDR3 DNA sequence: TGTGCCAGCAGCTTAGTGTCTAGTCCGGGGAATGAGCAGTTCTTC.

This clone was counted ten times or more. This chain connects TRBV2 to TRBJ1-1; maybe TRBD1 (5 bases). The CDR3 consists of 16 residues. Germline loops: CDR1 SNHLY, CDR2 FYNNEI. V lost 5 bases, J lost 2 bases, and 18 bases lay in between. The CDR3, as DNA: TGTGCCAGCAGTCCAGACAGCTTCCGGAGAAACACTGAAGCTTTCTTT. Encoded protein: CASSPDSFRRNTEAFF.

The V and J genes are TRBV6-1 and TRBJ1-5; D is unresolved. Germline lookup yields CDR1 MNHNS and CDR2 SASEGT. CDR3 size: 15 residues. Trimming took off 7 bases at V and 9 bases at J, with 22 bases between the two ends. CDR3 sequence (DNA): TGTGCCAGCACCCCCGGGCTGAGGATAAGTCGGCCCCAGCATTTT. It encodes CASTPGLRISRPQHF.

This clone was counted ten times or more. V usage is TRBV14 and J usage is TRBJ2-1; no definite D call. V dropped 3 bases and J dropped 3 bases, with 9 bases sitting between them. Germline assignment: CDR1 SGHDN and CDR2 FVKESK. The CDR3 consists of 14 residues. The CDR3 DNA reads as TGTGCCAGCAGCCATGGTTCAGGCTACAATGAGCAGTTCTTC. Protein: CASSHGSGYNEQFF.

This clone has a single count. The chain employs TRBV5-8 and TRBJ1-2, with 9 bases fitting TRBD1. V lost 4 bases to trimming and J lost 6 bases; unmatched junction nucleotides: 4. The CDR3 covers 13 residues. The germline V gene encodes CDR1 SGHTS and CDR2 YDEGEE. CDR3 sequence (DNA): TGTGCCAGCAGCCCCCGGGACAGGGATGGCTACACCTTC. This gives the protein CASSPRDRDGYTF.

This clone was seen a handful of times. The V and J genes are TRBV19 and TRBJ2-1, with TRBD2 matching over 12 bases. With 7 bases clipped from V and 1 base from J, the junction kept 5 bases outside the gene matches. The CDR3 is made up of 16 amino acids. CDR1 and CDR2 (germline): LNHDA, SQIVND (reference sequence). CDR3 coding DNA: TGTGCCAGTAAGACTAGCGGGAGACGTTCCTACAATGAGCAGTTCTTC. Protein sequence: CASKTSGRRSYNEQFF.

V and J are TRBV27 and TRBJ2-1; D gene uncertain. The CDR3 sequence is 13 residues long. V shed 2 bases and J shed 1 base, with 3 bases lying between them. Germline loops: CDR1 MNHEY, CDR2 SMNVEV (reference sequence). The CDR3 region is CASSLGSYNEQFF. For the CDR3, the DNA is TGTGCCAGCAGTTTAGGGTCCTACAATGAGCAGTTCTTC.

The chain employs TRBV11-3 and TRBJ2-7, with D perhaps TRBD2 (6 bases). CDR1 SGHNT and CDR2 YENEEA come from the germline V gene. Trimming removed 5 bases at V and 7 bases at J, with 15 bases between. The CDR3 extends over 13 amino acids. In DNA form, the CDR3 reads TGTGCCAGCAGCCCTACGGACGCGGGGGAGCAGTACTTC. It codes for CASSPTDAGEQYF.

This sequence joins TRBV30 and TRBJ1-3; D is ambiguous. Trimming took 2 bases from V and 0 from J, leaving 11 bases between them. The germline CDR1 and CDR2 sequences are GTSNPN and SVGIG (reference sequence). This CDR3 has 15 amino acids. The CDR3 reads CAWSQERSSGNTIYF. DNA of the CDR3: TGTGCCTGGAGTCAGGAGCGAAGCTCTGGAAACACCATATATTTT.

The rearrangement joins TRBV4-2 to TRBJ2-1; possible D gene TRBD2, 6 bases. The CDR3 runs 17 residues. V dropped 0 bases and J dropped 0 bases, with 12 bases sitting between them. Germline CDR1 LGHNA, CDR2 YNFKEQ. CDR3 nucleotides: TGTGCCAGCAGCCAAGAGACTAGGACCAACTCCTACAATGAGCAGTTCTTC. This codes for CASSQETRTNSYNEQFF.

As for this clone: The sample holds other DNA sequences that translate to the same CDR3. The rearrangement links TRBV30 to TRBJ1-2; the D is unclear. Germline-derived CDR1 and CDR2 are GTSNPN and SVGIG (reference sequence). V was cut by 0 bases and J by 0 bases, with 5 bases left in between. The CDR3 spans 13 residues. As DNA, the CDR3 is TGTGCCTGGAGTGTTGAAGCTAACTATGGCTACACCTTC. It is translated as CAWSVEANYGYTF.

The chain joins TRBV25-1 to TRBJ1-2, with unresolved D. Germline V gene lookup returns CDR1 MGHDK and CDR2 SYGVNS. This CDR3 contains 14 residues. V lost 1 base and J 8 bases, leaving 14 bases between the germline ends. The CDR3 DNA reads TGTGCCAGCAGTGAATTGGCCGCTCGGCGGGGCTACACCTTC. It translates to CASSELAARRGYTF.

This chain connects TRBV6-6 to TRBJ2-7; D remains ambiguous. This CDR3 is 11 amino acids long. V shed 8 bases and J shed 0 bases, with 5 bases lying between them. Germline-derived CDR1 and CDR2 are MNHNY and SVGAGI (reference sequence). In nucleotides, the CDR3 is TGTGCCAGCGGTAGCTCCTACGAGCAGTACTTC. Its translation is CASGSSYEQYF.

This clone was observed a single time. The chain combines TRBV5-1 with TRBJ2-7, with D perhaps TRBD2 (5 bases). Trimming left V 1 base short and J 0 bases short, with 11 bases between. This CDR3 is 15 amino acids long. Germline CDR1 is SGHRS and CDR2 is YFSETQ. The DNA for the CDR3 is TGCGCCAGCAGCTTGTCCAGCCTAGCCTCCTACGAGCAGTACTTC. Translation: CASSLSSLASYEQYF.

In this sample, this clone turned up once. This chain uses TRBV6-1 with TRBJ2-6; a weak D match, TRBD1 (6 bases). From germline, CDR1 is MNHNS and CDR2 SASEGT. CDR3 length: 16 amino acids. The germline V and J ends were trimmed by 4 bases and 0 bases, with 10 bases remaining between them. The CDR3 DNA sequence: TGTGCCAGCAGTGCGTGGACAGTCTCTGGGGCCAACGTCCTGACTTTC. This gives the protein CASSAWTVSGANVLTF.

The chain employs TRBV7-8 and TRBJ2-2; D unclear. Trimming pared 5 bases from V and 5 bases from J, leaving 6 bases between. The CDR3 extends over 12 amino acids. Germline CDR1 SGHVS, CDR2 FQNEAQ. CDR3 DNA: TGTGCCAGCAGCCCACGAACCGGGGAGCTGTTTTTT. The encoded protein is CASSPRTGELFF.

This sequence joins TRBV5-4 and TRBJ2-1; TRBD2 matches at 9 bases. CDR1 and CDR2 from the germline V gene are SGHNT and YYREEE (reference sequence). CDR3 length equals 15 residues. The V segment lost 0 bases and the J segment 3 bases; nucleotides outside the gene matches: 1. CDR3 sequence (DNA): TGTGCCAGCAGCTTGGGACTAGCGGACTACAATGAGCAGTTCTTC. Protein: CASSLGLADYNEQFF.

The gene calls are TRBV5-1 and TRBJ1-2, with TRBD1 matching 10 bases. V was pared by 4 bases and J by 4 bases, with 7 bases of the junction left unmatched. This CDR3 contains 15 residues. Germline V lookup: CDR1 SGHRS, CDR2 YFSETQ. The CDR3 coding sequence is TGCGCCAGCAGCCCCGGACAGGGGGGCAGCTATGGCTACACCTTC. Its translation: CASSPGQGGSYGYTF. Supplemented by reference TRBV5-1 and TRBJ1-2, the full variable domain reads KAGVTQTPRYLIKTRGQQVTLSCSPISGHRSVSWYQQTPGQGLQFLFEYFSETQRNKGNFPGRFSGRQFSNSRSEMNVSTLELGDSALYLCASSPGQGGSYGYTFGSGTRLTVV.

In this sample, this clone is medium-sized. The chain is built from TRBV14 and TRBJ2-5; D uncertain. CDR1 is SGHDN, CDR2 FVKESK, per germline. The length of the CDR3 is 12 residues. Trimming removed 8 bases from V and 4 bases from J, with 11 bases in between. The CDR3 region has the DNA TGTGCCAGCGGCCCCGGACGAGAGACCCAGTACTTC. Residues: CASGPGRETQYF.

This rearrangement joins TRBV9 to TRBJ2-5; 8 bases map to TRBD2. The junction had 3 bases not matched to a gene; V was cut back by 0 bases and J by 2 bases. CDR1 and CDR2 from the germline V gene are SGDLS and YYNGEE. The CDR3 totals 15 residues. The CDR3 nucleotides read TGTGCCAGCAGCGTAGCTAGCGGGTCGCAAGAGACCCAGTACTTC. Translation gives CASSVASGSQETQYF.

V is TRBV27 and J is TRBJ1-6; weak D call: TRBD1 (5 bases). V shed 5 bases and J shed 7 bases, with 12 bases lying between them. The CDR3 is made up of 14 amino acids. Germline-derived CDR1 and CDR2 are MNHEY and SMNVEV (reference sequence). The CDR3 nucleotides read TGTGCCAGCAGTCCAGGGTTGGAGAATTCACCCCTCCACTTT. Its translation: CASSPGLENSPLHF.

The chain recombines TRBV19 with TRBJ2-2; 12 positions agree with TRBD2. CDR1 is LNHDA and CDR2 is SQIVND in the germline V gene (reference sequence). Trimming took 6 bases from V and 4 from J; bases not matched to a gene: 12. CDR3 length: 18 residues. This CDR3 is CASSLQLAGGLRTGELFF. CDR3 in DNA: TGTGCCAGTAGCCTCCAACTAGCGGGAGGACTCCGCACCGGGGAGCTGTTTTTT.

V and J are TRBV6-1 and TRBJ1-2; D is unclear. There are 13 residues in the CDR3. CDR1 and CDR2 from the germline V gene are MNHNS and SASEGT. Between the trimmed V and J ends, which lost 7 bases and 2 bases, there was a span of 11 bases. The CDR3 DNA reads TGTGCCAGCAACCCGGACGGAAACTATGGCTACACCTTC. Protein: CASNPDGNYGYTF.

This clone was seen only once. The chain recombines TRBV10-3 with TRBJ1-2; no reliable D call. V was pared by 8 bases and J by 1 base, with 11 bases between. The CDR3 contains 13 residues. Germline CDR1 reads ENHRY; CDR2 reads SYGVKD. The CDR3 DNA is TGTGCCATCGGTCTTTCAGTTAACTATGGCTACACCTTC. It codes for CAIGLSVNYGYTF.

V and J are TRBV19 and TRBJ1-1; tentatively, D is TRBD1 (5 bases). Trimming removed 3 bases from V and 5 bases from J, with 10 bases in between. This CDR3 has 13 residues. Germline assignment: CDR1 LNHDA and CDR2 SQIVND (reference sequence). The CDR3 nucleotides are TGTGCCAGTAGTATGAGCTGGGGGACTGAAGCTTTCTTT. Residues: CASSMSWGTEAFF.

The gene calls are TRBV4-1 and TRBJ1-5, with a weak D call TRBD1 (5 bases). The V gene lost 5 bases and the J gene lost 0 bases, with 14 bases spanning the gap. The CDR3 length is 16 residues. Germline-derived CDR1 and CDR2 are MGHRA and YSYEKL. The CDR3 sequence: CASSWQGRNSNQPQHF. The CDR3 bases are TGCGCCAGCAGCTGGCAGGGTCGGAATAGCAATCAGCCCCAGCATTTT.

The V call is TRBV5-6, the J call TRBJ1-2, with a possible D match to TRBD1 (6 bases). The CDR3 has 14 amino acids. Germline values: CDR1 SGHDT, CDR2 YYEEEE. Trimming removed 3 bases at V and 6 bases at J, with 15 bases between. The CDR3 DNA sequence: TGTGCCAGCAGCTCGGGCGGGGGGCTTGATGGCTACACCTTC. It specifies CASSSGGGLDGYTF. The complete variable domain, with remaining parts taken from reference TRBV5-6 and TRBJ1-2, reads DAGVTQSPTHLIKTRGQQVTLRCSPKSGHDTVSWYQQALGQGPQFIFQYYEEEERQRGNFPDRFSGHQFPNYSSELNVNALLLGDSALYLCASSSGGGLDGYTFGSGTRLTVV.

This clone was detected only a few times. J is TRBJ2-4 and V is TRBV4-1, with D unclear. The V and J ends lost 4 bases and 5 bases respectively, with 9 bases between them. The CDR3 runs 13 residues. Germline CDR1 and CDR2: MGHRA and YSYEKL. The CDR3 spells CASSRPRENIQYF. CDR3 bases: TGCGCCAGCAGCCGACCGCGCGAAAACATTCAGTACTTC.

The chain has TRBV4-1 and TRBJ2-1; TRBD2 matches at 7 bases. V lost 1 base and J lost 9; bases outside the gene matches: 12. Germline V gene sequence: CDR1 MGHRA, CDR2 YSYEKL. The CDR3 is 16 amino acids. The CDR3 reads CASSQVRLADQGEQFF. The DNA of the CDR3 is TGCGCCAGCAGCCAAGTTAGGCTAGCGGATCAGGGTGAGCAGTTCTTC.